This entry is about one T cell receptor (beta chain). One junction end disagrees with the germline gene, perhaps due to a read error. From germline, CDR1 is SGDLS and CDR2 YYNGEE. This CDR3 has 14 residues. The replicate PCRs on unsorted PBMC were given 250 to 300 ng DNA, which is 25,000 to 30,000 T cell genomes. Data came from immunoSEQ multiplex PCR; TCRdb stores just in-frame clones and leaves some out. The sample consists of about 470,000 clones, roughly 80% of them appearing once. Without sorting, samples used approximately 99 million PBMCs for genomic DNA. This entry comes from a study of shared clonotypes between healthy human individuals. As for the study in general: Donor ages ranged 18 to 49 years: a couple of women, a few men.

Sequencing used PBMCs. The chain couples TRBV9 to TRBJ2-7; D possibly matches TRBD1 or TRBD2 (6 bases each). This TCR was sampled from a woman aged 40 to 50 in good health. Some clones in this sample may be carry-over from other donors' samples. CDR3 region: CASSVGGASDEQYF. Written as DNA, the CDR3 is TGTGCCAGCAGCGTAGGGGGGGCCTCCGACGAGCAGTACTTC.